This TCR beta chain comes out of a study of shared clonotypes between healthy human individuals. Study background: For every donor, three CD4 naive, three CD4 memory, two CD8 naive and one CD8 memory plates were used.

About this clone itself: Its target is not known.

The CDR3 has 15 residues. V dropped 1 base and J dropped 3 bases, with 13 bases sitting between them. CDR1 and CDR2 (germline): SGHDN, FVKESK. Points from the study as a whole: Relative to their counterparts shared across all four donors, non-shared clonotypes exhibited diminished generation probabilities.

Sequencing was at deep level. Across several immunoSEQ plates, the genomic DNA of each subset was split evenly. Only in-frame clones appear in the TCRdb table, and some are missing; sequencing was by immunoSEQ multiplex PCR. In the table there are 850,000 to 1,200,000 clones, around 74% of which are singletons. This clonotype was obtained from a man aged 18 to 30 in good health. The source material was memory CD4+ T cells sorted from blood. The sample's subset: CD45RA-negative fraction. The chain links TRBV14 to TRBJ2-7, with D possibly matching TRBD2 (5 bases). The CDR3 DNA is TGTGCCAGCAGCCAAGGAGGTAGAGGGATCTACGAGCAGTACTTC. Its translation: CASSQGGRGIYEQYF.